The text below deals with one T cell receptor beta chain. Its antigen is undetermined. A much larger clone lies a single base off, so this may be a read error. Blood dates from first hyperthyroidism diagnosis, before any ophthalmopathy symptoms. This entry comes from a study of T cells in Graves' hyperthyroidism and ophthalmopathy. Study summary: It was at initial diagnosis, before any treatment, that peripheral blood was collected.

The study, taken as a whole, reports: The model forecast ophthalmopathy, anticipating it by a median approximately 6.1 months before onset.

What was amplified from RNA transcripts were TCR beta CDR3 regions. Using the HTBI primer set, a first-round RT-PCR was run on the TCR CDR3. TCRdb reprocessed the multiplex PCR reads via MiXCR and lists one record per CDR3 protein. The repertoire consists of 250,000 to 300,000 distinct CDR3 sequences, with about an eighth occurring once and the leading ten covering 6.5% to 10%. The CDR3 sequence is 12 residues long. Germline V gene lookup returns CDR1 ENHRY and CDR2 SYGVKD. This TCR derives from a woman under 40 with Graves' hyperthyroidism that later progressed to Graves' ophthalmopathy. The sequenced material came from blood. The chain combines TRBV10-3 with TRBJ1-4, with 7 bases lining up with TRBD1. As DNA, the CDR3 is TGTGCCGTCAGCGGGACAGACGAAAAACTGTTTTTT. This codes for CAVSGTDEKLFF.